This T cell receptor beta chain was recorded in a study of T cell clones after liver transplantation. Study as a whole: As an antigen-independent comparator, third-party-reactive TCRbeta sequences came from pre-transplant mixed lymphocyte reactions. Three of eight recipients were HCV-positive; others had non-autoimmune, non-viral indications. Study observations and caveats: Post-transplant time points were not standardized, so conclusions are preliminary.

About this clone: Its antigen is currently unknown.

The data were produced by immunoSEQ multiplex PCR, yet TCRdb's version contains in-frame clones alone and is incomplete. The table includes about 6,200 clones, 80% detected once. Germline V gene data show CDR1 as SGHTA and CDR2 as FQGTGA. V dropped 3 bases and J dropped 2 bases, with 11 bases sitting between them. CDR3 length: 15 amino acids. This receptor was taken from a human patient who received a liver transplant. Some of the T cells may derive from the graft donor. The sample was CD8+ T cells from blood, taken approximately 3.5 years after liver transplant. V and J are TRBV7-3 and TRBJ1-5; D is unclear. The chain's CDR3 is CASSFGPVGNQPQHF. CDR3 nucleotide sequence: TGTGCCAGCAGCTTCGGGCCTGTGGGCAATCAGCCCCAGCATTTT.